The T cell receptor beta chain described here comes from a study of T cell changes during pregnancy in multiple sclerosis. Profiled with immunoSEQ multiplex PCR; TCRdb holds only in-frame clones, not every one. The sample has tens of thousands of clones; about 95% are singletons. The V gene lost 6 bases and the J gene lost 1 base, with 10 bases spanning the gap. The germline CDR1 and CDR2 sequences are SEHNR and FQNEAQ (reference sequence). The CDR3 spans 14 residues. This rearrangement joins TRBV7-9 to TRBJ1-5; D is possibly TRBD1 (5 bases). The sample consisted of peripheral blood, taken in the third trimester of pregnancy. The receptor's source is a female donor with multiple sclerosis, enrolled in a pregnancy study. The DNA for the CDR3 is TGTGCCAGCAGTTGGGGGGGGAGCAATCAGCCCCAGCATTTT. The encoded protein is CASSWGGSNQPQHF.